This record looks at one TCR beta chain sequence and its context. Its antigen is not known. This specimen belongs to a study of T cell repertoires in aging, cancer and after chemotherapy. About the study: The whole study produced a dataset of roughly 8.8 million TCR reads. Study results and limitations: Compared with age-matched healthy donors, untreated hematological or solid cancer patients showed higher blood TCR clonality.

Multiplex touch-down PCR with TRB-A/B primers amplified rearranged V-D-J TRB sequences. Via MiXCR, TCRdb re-called the multiplex PCR reads, giving one row per CDR3 protein. Of 2,000 to 3,000 distinct CDR3 sequences in the sample, approximately 25% are singletons; the top ten hold approximately 6.7%. TCR beta rearrangements were amplified from peripheral blood genomic DNA. Trimming shortened V by 6 bases and J by 3 bases, and 15 bases separated the two germline ends. This CDR3 is 15 amino acids long. This sequence was found in a human donor with a solid tumor. The rearrangement joins TRBV12-3 or TRBV12-4 to TRBJ2-1; the D gene is possibly TRBD2 (7 bases). Sequencing was carried out using blood. The CDR3 DNA reads TGTGCCAGCAGGCTGGGGGGGGCGGGCTACAATGAGCAGTTCTTC. It codes for CASRLGGAGYNEQFF.